Below, 2 T cell receptor beta chains from the same sample are listed, as sequenced in a study of cytomegalovirus exposure and HLA in healthy donors. Researchers ran the PCR with 60 Vbeta and 13 Jbeta primers. Libraries were prepared by immunoSEQ multiplex PCR; TCRdb keeps only in-frame clonotypes and omits some of them. The table shows some 130,000 clones, with 60% to 85% occurring only once. The sample was PBMCs. These receptors originate from a middle-aged woman in good health and CMV-seronegative.

The rearrangement joins TRBV5-6 to TRBJ2-7; weak D call: TRBD1 (6 bases). Germline values: CDR1 SGHDT, CDR2 YYEEEE. The CDR3 has 14 amino acids. Trimming left V 0 bases short and J 7 bases short, with 14 bases between. CDR3 sequence: CASSLGGTRKEQYF. In DNA form, the CDR3 reads TGTGCCAGCAGCTTGGGGGGGACAAGGAAGGAGCAGTACTTC.

The chain has TRBV2 and TRBJ2-5; 7 nucleotides match TRBD2. V was pared by 3 bases and J by 1 base, with 2 bases of the junction left unmatched. The CDR3 covers 14 residues. Germline V gives CDR1 SNHLY, CDR2 FYNNEI. Here the CDR3 reads CASSEASGQETQYF. The DNA of the CDR3 is TGTGCCAGCAGTGAGGCTAGCGGCCAAGAGACCCAGTACTTC.